This T cell receptor beta chain was sequenced during a study of CD8+ T cells in alopecia areata. Study-level information: The authors grafted skin from approximately 6-12-month-old C3H/HeJ donors with spontaneous alopecia onto roughly 7-10-week-old female C3H/HeJ mice.

Investigators isolated RNA and reverse transcribed it into cDNA to act as the sequencing template. Some clones are missing from TCRdb's copy, which holds only in-frame ones; the method was immunoSEQ multiplex PCR. There are about 270,000 clones in the sample, none observed a single time. Study observations and caveats: It was lesional scalp, especially alopecia totalis/universalis, that showed higher clonality than normal scalp. Sharing of TCR sequences between patients (possibly for HLA-related reasons) was less clear than in mice. Tissue-resident alphabeta T cells belonging to normal skin likewise get sequenced within scalp specimens.

A sort of pooled cutaneous lymph node cells used CD4, CD8alpha, NKG2D, NKG2ACE and other stains. The CDR3 loop spans 13 amino acids. Germline V gene lookup returns CDR1 FNHDT and CDR2 SITEND (reference sequence). V lost 3 bases to trimming and J lost 3 bases, with 8 bases between them. On this clone: What it binds is unknown. Gene names follow the mouse nomenclature. Sequencing ends 4 residues short of the CDR3 end; the germline J gene provides the rest.

This chain links TRBV19 with TRBJ2-5; D gene ambiguous. Sequencing was carried out using CD4+ T cells sorted from a lymph node. The sequence came from a C3H/HeJ mouse with alopecia areata. Mice of this strain are of MHC haplotype H2-k. CDR3 loop: CASSRVEQDTQYF. CDR3 DNA (partial): TGTGCCAGCAGTAGGGTGGAGCAAGAC.